These 10 T cell receptor beta chains were all obtained from the same sample, sequenced in a study of Ad26.COV2.S vaccination and SARS-CoV-2 variants. Data came from immunoSEQ multiplex PCR; TCRdb stores just in-frame clones and leaves some out. The repertoire consists of over 300,000 clones, with about four fifths occurring once and the leading ten covering around 7%. Regarding treatment: around 19 received Ad26.COV2.S at low or high dose, single or two shots; about 5 received placebo; per-sample allocation not given. The samples were gathered on day 63 after the first injection of vaccine or placebo. The source was peripheral blood, collected in a trial of Ad26.COV2.S vaccine versus placebo. The receptor source for this set is a person between 18 and 65 years old who received the Ad26.COV2.S COVID-19 vaccine or a placebo.

CDR3 sequence reads: CASSPGRPNQPQHF. CDR3 nucleotides: TGCGCCAGCAGCCCGGGACGGCCCAATCAGCCCCAGCATTTT. The chain uses TRBV5-1 and TRBJ1-5, with a possible D match to TRBD1 (5 bases). Trimming removed 4 bases at V and 3 bases at J, with 11 bases between. In germline, CDR1 is SGHRS, CDR2 YFSETQ. The CDR3 runs 14 residues.

The chain employs TRBV9 and TRBJ2-5, with TRBD2 identical over 7 bases. Trimming removed 3 bases from V and 0 bases from J; junction bases left unmatched: 5. The CDR3 is 15 amino acids. Germline CDR1 SGDLS, CDR2 YYNGEE. The CDR3 loop reads CASSALSGNQETQYF. CDR3 bases: TGTGCCAGCAGCGCCCTCAGCGGGAACCAAGAGACCCAGTACTTC.

V usage is TRBV4-3 and J usage is TRBJ2-3, with 9 bases fitting TRBD2. Germline trimming cut 7 bases from V and 5 bases from J; bases unmatched to any gene: 10. The CDR3 has 15 amino acids. The V gene's germline CDR1 is LGHNA and CDR2 YSLEER. CDR3 nucleotide sequence: TGCGCCAGCACTCCGGGACTAGCAAGAGTAGATACGCAGTATTTT. Amino acid sequence: CASTPGLARVDTQYF.

The V call is TRBV29-1, the J call TRBJ1-2; 7 bases are shared with TRBD1. The ends lost 3 bases at V and 6 bases at J; junction bases unmatched: 4. The germline gives CDR1 SQVTM, CDR2 ANQGSEA. The CDR3 consists of 12 residues. This chain's CDR3 is CSVDRGFNGYTF. The DNA for the CDR3 is TGCAGCGTTGACAGGGGGTTCAATGGCTACACCTTC. Complete variable domain (other parts from reference TRBV29-1 and TRBJ1-2): SAVISQKPSRDICQRGTSLTIQCQVDSQVTMMFWYRQQPGQSLTLIATANQGSEATYESGFVIDKFPISRPNLTFSTLTVSNMSPEDSSIYLCSVDRGFNGYTFGSGTRLTVV.

The gene calls are TRBV5-1 and TRBJ2-3, with D possibly TRBD2 on 6 matching bases. The germline V gene encodes CDR1 SGHRS and CDR2 YFSETQ. Trimming removed 4 bases at V and 2 bases at J, with 17 bases between. The CDR3 has 16 amino acids. CDR3 nucleotides: TGCGCCAGCAGCCAACACCTCCGGGAGATCACAGATACGCAGTATTTT. The encoded protein is CASSQHLREITDTQYF.

The chain joins TRBV18 to TRBJ1-1, with a tentative D call TRBD1 (5 bases). The V gene lost 6 bases and the J gene lost 2 bases, with 10 bases spanning the gap. The germline V gene has CDR1 KGHSH and CDR2 LQKENI. This CDR3 has 13 amino acids. CDR3 region: CASSARGNTEAFF. The CDR3, as DNA: TGTGCCAGCTCCGCAAGGGGAAACACTGAAGCTTTCTTT. Full variable domain (remainder filled in from reference TRBV18 and TRBJ1-1): NAGVMQNPRHLVRRRGQEARLRCSPMKGHSHVYWYRQLPEEGLKFMVYLQKENIIDESGMPKERFSAEFPKEGPSILRIQQVVRGDSAAYFCASSARGNTEAFFGQGTRLTVV.

This clone was found a few times. CDR3 sequence: CASNPAGFYGYTF. CDR3 bases: TGTGCCAGTAACCCCGCAGGGTTCTATGGCTACACCTTC. V usage is TRBV19 and J usage is TRBJ1-2, with D possibly matching TRBD1 (5 bases). The CDR3 is 13 amino acids. With 7 bases removed from V and 4 bases from J, the gap between germline ends came to 13 bases. Germline V gene lookup returns CDR1 LNHDA and CDR2 SQIVND (reference sequence).

CDR3 in amino acids: CASSYRGTTYEQYF. Here the CDR3 DNA reads TGTGCCAGCAGCTACCGCGGGACTACCTACGAGCAGTACTTC. The rearrangement joins TRBV11-3 to TRBJ2-7; 7 bases fit TRBD2. Germline trimming cut 4 bases from V and 2 bases from J; bases unmatched to any gene: 5. The CDR3 has 14 residues. Per germline, CDR1 SGHNT and CDR2 YENEEA.

The chain recombines TRBV11-3 with TRBJ2-7; D remains ambiguous. CDR3 size: 14 residues. Trimming took 3 bases from V and 0 from J, leaving 9 bases between them. Germline CDR1 reads SGHNT; CDR2 reads YENEEA. DNA for the CDR3: TGTGCCAGCAGCTTCCATGTGGGCTCCTACGAGCAGTACTTC. It encodes CASSFHVGSYEQYF.

The rearrangement links TRBV5-1 to TRBJ2-2; TRBD1 aligns across 8 bases. The CDR3 consists of 15 residues. Germline loops: CDR1 SGHRS, CDR2 YFSETQ. J gave up 3 bases and V 2 bases, and 3 bases lay outside the gene matches. As DNA, the CDR3 is TGCGCCAGCAGCTTAGGGACAGGTTACACCGGGGAGCTGTTTTTT. Translation: CASSLGTGYTGELFF. The variable domain in full, with the rest retrieved from reference TRBV5-1 and TRBJ2-2, is KAGVTQTPRYLIKTRGQQVTLSCSPISGHRSVSWYQQTPGQGLQFLFEYFSETQRNKGNFPGRFSGRQFSNSRSEMNVSTLELGDSALYLCASSLGTGYTGELFFGEGSRLTVL.